This is a list of T cell receptor beta chains from one sample in a study of T cell responses to AZD1222 COVID-19 vaccine. The method was immunoSEQ multiplex PCR; TCRdb's version includes in-frame clones alone and lacks a portion of them. The sample shows tens of thousands of clones, about 88% of them seen only once. The specimen comprised peripheral blood, sampled on day 0 of AZD1222 vaccination. These receptors all stem from an adult in good health. Each CDR3 is given with its conserved first and last residue. A D gene is named only where the DNA matches it firmly. A clone size is listed for some rows: how often the clone was seen (once, few, many), or a class if it is expanded.

j_call v_call clone_size cdr3_length d_call cdr3_nt cdr3_aa
TRBJ2-2 TRBV9 - 12 - TGTGCCAGCAGCCTTTATTCAGGGGAGCTGTTTTTT CASSLYSGELFF
TRBJ2-6 TRBV7-2 few 13 TRBD1 TGTGCCAGCGGTACGGACAGGTTAGGCGTCCTGACTTTC CASGTDRLGVLTF
TRBJ1-6 TRBV18 - 19 - TGTGCCAGCTCACCACCCATAAATGCCAGGGCCCCCTATAATTCACCCCTCCACTTT CASSPPINARAPYNSPLHF
TRBJ2-1 TRBV20-1 - 15 TRBD2 TGCAGTGCTAGTAAGGGCGGCGGGGGGGCACATGAGCAGTTCTTC CSASKGGGGAHEQFF
TRBJ1-2 TRBV7-3 - 13 - TGTGCCAGCAGCTTCGGGCCGAGCTATGGCTACACCTTC CASSFGPSYGYTF
TRBJ1-5 TRBV7-2 few 13 TRBD1 TGTGCCAGCAGCCCGGACAGGGCTCAGCCCCAGCATTTT CASSPDRAQPQHF
TRBJ2-6 TRBV27 - 13 - TGTGCCAGCAGAGTGTCTGGGGCCAACGTCCTGACTTTC CASRVSGANVLTF
TRBJ1-4 TRBV4-3 few 14 - TGCGCCAGCAGCCAAGATCCCGTGGGTGGGAAACTGTTTTTT CASSQDPVGGKLFF
TRBJ2-7 TRBV21-1 - 14 - TGTGCCAGCAGCATCCCAGACAGAACCTACGAGCAGTACTTC CASSIPDRTYEQYF
TRBJ2-1 TRBV28 few 19 TRBD2 TGTGCCAGCAGGGGACTAGCGGGAGGGCCGTTCTTTTTGGTCAATGAGCAGTTCTTC CASRGLAGGPFFLVNEQFF
TRBJ2-1 TRBV7-3 once 15 TRBD2 TGTGCCAGCAGCTTCGGACTAGCCCTGTACAATGAGCAGTTCTTC CASSFGLALYNEQFF
TRBJ1-6 TRBV5-1 - 14 - TGCGCCAGCAGCCCCGGGACGGAAATTTCACCCCTCCACTTT CASSPGTEISPLHF
TRBJ1-1 TRBV7-3 - 14 - TGTGCCAGCAAACAAGCAGGGTATGAGACTGAAGCTTTCTTT CASKQAGYETEAFF
TRBJ2-7 TRBV4-2 few 15 TRBD2 TGTGCCAGCAGCCGGGGACTAGCGGGAGTCTACGAGCAGTACTTC CASSRGLAGVYEQYF
TRBJ1-1 TRBV10-3 - 13 - TGTGCCATCGTGCGGGATTTGGGGACTGAAGCTTTCTTT CAIVRDLGTEAFF
TRBJ1-2 TRBV7-2 - 18 - TGTGCCAGCAGCTTAGGAGGGGTCAGGGGACCCCAGAACTATGGCTACACCTTC CASSLGGVRGPQNYGYTF
TRBJ1-2 TRBV29-1 - 14 - TGCAGCGTTGAGTATCCCGCAACAGGTCATGGCTACACCTTC CSVEYPATGHGYTF
TRBJ1-2 TRBV7-9 - 14 - TGTGCCAGCAGCTTAGTACAGGGAGTCTATGGCTACACCTTC CASSLVQGVYGYTF
TRBJ2-1 TRBV9 - 16 - TGTGCCAGCAGCGTAGCTCAGGGCTTAGGATACAATGAGCAGTTCTTC CASSVAQGLGYNEQFF
TRBJ1-5 TRBV28 - 14 - TGTGCCAGCAGTTTATCTCCCAACTTCCAGCCCCAGCATTTT CASSLSPNFQPQHF
TRBJ2-6 TRBV2 - 16 - TGTGCCAGCAGTGGGGACACAAGCTCTGGGGCCAACGTCCTGACTTTC CASSGDTSSGANVLTF
TRBJ2-1 TRBV19 - 11 - TGTGCCAGTAGTACCGGGGTGCAGCAGTTCTTC CASSTGVQQFF
TRBJ2-7 TRBV6-1 - 16 TRBD1 TGTGCCAGCAGTGTCGAAACACAGGGGATTTCCTACGAGCAGTACTTC CASSVETQGISYEQYF
TRBJ2-1 TRBV7-9 - 13 TRBD1 TGTGCCAGCAGCATACAGGGGGCGGATGAGCAGTTCTTC CASSIQGADEQFF
TRBJ1-2 TRBV12-3/TRBV12-4 - 13 TRBD1 TGTGCCAGCACCTTTACAGGGGACTATGGCTACACCTTC CASTFTGDYGYTF
TRBJ1-5 TRBV4-2 - 15 - TGTGCCAGCAGCCAATTCGGGCAGATCAATCAGCCCCAGCATTTT CASSQFGQINQPQHF
TRBJ1-2 TRBV28 - 12 - TGTGCCAGCAGTTTATCTGGGTATGGCTACACCTTC CASSLSGYGYTF
TRBJ2-5 TRBV3-1/TRBV3-2 - 17 TRBD2 TGTGCCAGCAGCCAAGCCTTACTAGCGGGAGAAGTTGGGGCCCAGTACTTC CASSQALLAGEVGAQYF
TRBJ2-1 TRBV21-1 - 14 - TGTGCCAGCAGCACCGGGACTCCCCGCAATGAGCAGTTCTTC CASSTGTPRNEQFF
TRBJ2-7 TRBV7-2 - 14 TRBD1 TGTGCCAGCAGTCCCTGGGGACAGGGAACGGAGCAGTACTTC CASSPWGQGTEQYF
TRBJ1-2 TRBV5-8 - 13 - TGTGCCAGCAGCCGGACAGAGGGCTATGGCTACACCTTC CASSRTEGYGYTF